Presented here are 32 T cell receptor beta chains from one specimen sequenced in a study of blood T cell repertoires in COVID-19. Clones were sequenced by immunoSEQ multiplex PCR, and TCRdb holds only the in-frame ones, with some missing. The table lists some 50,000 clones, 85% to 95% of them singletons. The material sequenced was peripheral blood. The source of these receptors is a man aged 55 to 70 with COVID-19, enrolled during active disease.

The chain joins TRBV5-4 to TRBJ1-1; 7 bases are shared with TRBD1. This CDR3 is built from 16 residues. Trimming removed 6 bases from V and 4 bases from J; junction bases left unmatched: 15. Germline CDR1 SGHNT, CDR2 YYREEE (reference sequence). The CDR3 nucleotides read TGTGCCAGCACCCCCGGGACAGCAGCGTTGGGCACTGAAGCTTTCTTT. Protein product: CASTPGTAALGTEAFF.

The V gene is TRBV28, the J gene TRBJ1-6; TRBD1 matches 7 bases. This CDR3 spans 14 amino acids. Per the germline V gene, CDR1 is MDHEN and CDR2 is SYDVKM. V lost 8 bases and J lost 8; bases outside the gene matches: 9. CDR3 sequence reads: CASGDRVGDSPLHF. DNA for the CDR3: TGTGCCAGCGGTGACAGGGTTGGGGATTCACCCCTCCACTTT.

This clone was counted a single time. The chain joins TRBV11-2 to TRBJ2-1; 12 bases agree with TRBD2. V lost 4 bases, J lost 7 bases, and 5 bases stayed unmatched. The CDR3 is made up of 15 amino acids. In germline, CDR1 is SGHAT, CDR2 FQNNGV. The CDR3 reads CASSSLAGGGNEQFF. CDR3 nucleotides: TGTGCCAGCAGCTCACTAGCGGGGGGTGGGAATGAGCAGTTCTTC.

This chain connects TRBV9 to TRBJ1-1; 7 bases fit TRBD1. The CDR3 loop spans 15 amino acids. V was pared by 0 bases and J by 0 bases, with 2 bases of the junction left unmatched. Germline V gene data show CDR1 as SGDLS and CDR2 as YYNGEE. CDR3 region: CASSVGGGMNTEAFF. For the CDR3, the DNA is TGTGCCAGCAGCGTAGGAGGGGGCATGAACACTGAAGCTTTCTTT.

The CDR3 protein is CASSEARTGPNYGYTF. The CDR3, as DNA: TGTGCCAGCAGCGAGGCCAGGACAGGGCCTAACTATGGCTACACCTTC. V and J are TRBV21-1 and TRBJ1-2; TRBD1 is the table's D call, not checked against the DNA. TRBV21-1 is tagged as a pseudogene. The CDR3 is 16 amino acids.

The CDR3 spells CAWSVRGSGNTIYF. The CDR3 nucleotides are TGTGCCTGGAGTGTAAGGGGGTCTGGAAACACCATATATTTT. The chain links TRBV30 to TRBJ1-3; a weak D match, TRBD1 (6 bases). The CDR3 spans 14 residues. Per the germline V gene, CDR1 is GTSNPN and CDR2 is SVGIG (reference sequence). V lost 0 bases and J 1 base, leaving 7 bases between the germline ends.

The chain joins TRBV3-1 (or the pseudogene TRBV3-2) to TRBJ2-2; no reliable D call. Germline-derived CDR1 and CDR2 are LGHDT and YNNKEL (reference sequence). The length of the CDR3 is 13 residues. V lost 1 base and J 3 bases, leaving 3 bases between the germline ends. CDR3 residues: CASSQAYTGELFF. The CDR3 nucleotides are TGTGCCAGCAGCCAAGCTTACACCGGGGAGCTGTTTTTT.

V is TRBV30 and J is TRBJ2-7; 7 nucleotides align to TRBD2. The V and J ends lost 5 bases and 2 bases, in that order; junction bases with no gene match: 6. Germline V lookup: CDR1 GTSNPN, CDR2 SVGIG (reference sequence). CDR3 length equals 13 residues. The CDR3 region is CAWGRDFAYEQYF. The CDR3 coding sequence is TGTGCCTGGGGGAGGGACTTCGCCTACGAGCAGTACTTC.

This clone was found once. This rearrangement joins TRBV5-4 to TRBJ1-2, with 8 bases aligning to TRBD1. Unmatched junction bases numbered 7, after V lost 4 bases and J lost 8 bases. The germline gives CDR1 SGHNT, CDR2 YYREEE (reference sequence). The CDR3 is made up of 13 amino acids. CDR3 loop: CASSPRGQRGYTF. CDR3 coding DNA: TGTGCCAGCAGCCCCAGGGGGCAGCGGGGCTACACCTTC.

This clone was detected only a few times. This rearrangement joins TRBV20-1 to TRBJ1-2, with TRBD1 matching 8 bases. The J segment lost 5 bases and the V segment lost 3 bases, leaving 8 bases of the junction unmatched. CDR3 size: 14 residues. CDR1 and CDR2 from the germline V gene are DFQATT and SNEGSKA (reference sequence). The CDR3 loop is CSASYQGAGYGYTF. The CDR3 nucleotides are TGCAGTGCTAGTTATCAGGGGGCCGGGTATGGCTACACCTTC.

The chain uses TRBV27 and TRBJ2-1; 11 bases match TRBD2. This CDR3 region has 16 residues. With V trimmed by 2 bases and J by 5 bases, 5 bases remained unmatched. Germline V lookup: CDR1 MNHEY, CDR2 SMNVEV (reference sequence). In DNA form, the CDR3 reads TGTGCCAGCAGTTTAATCACACTAGCGGGAGACAATGAGCAGTTCTTC. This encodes CASSLITLAGDNEQFF.

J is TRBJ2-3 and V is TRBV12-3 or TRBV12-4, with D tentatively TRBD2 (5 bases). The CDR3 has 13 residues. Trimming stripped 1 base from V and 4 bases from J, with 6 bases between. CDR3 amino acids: CASSLGLPDTQYF. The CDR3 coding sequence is TGTGCCAGCAGTTTAGGACTACCAGATACGCAGTATTTT.

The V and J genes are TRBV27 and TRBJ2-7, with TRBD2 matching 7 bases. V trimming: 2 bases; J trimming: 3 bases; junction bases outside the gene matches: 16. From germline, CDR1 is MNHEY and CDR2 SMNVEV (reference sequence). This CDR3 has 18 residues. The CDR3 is CASSLKGSRGGSRYEQYF. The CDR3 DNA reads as TGTGCCAGCAGTTTAAAAGGATCGCGGGGAGGGTCGCGCTACGAGCAGTACTTC.

The CDR3 region is CASSEQADQPQHF. CDR3 DNA sequence: TGTGCCAGCTCAGAACAGGCGGATCAGCCCCAGCATTTT. This chain connects TRBV18 to TRBJ1-5; tentatively, D is TRBD1 (5 bases). Germline V gene sequence: CDR1 KGHSH, CDR2 LQKENI. The V gene lost 5 bases and the J gene lost 5 bases, with 10 bases spanning the gap. The CDR3 runs to 13 residues.

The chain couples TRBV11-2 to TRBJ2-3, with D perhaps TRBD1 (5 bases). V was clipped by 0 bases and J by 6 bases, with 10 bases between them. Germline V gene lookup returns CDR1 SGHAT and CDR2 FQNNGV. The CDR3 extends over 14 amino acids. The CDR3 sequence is CASSLDRATDTQYF. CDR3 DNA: TGTGCCAGCAGCTTAGACAGGGCGACCGATACGCAGTATTTT.

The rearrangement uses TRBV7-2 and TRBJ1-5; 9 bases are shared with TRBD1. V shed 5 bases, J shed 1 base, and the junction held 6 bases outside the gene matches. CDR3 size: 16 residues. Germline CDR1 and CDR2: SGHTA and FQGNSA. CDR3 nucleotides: TGTGCCAGCAGCCCCGATGGGACAGGGAGCAATCAGCCCCAGCATTTT. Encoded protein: CASSPDGTGSNQPQHF.

In DNA, the CDR3 is TGCAGCGCAAAGAGAAGGGTTACTAGCGGGATGGGTAGAGCAGATACGCAGTATTTT. Protein product: CSAKRRVTSGMGRADTQYF. The chain combines TRBV29-1 with TRBJ2-3, with 10 bases identical to TRBD2. Germline V gene lookup returns CDR1 SQVTM and CDR2 ANQGSEA. V was clipped by 7 bases and J by 4 bases; unmatched bases: 23. This CDR3 has 19 amino acids.

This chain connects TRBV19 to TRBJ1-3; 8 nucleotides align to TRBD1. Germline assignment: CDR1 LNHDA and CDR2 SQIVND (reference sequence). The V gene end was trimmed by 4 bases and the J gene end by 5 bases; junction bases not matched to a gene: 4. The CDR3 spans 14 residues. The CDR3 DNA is TGTGCCAGTAGTACCCGGGACAGGAGAAACACCATATATTTT. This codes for CASSTRDRRNTIYF.

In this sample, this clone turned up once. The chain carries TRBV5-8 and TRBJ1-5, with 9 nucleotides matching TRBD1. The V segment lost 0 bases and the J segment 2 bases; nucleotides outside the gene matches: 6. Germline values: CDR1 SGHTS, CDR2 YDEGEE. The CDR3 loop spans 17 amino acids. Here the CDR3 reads CASSLEGTGKGNQPQHF. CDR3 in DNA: TGTGCCAGCAGCTTGGAGGGGACAGGGAAAGGCAATCAGCCCCAGCATTTT.

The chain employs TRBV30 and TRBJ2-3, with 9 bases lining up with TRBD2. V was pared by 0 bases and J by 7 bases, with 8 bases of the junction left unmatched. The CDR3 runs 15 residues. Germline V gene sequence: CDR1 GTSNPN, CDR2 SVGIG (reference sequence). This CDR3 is CAWSVGGGASYTQYF. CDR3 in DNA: TGTGCCTGGAGTGTGGGCGGGGGGGCCTCATATACGCAGTATTTT.

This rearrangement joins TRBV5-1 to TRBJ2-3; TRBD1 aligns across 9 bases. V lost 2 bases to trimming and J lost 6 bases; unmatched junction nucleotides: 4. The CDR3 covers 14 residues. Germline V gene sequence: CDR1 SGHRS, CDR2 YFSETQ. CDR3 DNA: TGCGCCAGCAGCTTACAGGGGGCGAAGGATACGCAGTATTTT. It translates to CASSLQGAKDTQYF.

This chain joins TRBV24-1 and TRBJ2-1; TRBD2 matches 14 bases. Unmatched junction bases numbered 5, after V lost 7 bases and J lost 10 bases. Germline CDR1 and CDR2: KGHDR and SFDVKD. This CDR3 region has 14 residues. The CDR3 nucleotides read TGTGCCACCAGCGGGACTAGCGGGAGTGGAGAGCAGTTCTTC. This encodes CATSGTSGSGEQFF.

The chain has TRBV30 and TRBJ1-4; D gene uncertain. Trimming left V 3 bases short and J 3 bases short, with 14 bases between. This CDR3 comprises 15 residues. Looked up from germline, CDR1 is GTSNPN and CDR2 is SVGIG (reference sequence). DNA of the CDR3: TGTGCCTGGAGGGCAGGATCAACGCCTAATGAAAAACTGTTTTTT. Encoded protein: CAWRAGSTPNEKLFF.

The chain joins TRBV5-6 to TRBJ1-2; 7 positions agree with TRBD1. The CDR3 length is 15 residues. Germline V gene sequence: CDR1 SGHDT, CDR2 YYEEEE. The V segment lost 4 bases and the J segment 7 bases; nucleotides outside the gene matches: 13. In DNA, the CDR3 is TGTGCCAGCAGCGTACGGGACAGCTTGTCCTCTGGCTACACCTTC. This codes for CASSVRDSLSSGYTF.

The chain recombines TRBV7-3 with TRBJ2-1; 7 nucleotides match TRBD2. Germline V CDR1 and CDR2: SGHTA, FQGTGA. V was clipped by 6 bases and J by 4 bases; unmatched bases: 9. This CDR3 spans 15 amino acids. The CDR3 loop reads CASSLDRGEYNEQFF. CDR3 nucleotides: TGTGCCAGCAGTCTCGACCGGGGGGAGTACAATGAGCAGTTCTTC.

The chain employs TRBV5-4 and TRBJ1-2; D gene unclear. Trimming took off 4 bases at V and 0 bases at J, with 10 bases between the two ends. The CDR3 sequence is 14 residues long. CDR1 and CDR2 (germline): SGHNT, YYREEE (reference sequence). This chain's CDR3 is CASSGPIPNYGYTF. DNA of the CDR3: TGTGCCAGCAGCGGGCCGATTCCTAACTATGGCTACACCTTC.

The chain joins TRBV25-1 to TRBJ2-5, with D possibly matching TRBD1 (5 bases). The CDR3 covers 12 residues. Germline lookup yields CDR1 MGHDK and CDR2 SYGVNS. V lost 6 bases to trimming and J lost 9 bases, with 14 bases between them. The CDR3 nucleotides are TGTGCCAGCAGGACAGACTCCTTGGCCCAGTACTTC. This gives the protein CASRTDSLAQYF.

The CDR3 loop is CASSQDSRRGVGDYGYTF. The CDR3 DNA is TGCGCCAGCAGCCAAGATTCCCGCAGGGGCGTAGGTGACTATGGCTACACCTTC. The chain uses TRBV4-3 and TRBJ1-2, with D possibly matching TRBD1 (6 bases). The V gene's germline CDR1 is LGHNA and CDR2 YSLEER. V lost 0 bases and J lost 3, with 20 bases in between. The CDR3 contains 18 residues.

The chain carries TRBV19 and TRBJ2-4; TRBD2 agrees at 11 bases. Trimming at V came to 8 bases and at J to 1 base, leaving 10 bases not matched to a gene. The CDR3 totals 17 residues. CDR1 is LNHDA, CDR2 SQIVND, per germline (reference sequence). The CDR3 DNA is TGTGCCAGTCTGGGGGTAGCGGGAGGGCCGGCCAAAAACATTCAGTACTTC. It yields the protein CASLGVAGGPAKNIQYF.

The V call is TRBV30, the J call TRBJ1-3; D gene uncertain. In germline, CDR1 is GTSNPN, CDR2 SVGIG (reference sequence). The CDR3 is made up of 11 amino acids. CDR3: CGAFSGNTIYF. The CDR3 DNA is TGTGGCGCCTTCTCTGGAAACACCATATATTTT.

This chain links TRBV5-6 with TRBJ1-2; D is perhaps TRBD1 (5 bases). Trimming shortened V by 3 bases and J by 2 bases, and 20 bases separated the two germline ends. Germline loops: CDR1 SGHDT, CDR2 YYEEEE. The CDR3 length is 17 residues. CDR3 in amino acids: CASSWGPGSLRNYGYTF. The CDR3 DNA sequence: TGTGCCAGCAGCTGGGGCCCCGGGTCTCTAAGGAACTATGGCTACACCTTC.

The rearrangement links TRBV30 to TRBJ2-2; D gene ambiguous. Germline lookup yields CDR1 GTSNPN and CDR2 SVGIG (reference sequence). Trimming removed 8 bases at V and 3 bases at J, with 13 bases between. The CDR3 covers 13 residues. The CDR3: CAVSEQYTGELFF. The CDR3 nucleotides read TGTGCCGTATCGGAGCAATACACCGGGGAGCTGTTTTTT.